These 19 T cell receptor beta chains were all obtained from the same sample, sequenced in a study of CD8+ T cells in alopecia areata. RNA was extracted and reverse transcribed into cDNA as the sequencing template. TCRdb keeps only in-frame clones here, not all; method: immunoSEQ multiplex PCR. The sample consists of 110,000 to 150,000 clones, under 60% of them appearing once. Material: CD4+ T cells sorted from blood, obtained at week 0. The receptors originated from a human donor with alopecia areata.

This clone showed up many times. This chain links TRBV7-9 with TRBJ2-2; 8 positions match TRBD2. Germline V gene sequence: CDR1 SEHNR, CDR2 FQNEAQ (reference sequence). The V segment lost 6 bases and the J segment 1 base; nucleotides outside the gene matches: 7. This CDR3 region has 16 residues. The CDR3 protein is CASRALGLVNTGELFF. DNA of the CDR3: TGTGCCAGCAGAGCCTTGGGACTAGTGAACACCGGGGAGCTGTTTTTT. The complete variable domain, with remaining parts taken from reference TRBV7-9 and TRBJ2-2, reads DTGVSQNPRHKITKRGQNVTFRCDPISEHNRLYWYRQTLGQGPEFLTYFQNEAQLEKSRLLSDRFSAERPKGSFSTLEIQRTEQGDSAMYLCASRALGLVNTGELFFGEGSRLTVL.

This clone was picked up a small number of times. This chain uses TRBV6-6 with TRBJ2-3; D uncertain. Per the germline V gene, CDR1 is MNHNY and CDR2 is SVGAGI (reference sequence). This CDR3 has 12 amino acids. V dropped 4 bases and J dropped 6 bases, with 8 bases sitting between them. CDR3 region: CASSSFRDTQYF. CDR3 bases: TGTGCCAGCAGTTCCTTTCGGGATACGCAGTATTTT.

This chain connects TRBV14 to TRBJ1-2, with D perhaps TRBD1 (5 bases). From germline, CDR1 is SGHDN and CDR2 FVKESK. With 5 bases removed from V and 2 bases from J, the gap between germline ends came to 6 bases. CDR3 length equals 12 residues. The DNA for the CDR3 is TGTGCCAGCAGCTGGGGCAACTATGGCTACACCTTC. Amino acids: CASSWGNYGYTF.

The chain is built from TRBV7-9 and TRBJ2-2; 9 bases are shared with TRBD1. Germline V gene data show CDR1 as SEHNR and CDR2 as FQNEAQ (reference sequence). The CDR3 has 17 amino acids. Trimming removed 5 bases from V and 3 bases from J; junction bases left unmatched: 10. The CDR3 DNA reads TGTGCCAGCAGCAAAACAGGGGGCCCAACATACACCGGGGAGCTGTTTTTT. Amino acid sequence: CASSKTGGPTYTGELFF.

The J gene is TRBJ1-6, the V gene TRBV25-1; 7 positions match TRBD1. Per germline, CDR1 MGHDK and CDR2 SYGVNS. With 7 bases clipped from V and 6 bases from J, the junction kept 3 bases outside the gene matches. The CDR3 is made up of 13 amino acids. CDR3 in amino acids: CASKGQINSPLHF. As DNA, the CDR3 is TGTGCCAGCAAGGGACAGATTAATTCACCCCTCCACTTT.

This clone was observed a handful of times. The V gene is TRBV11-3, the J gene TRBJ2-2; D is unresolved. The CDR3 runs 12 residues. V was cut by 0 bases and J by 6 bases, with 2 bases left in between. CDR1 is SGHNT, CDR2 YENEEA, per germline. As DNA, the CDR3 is TGTGCCAGCAGCTTAGAGCCCGGGGAGCTGTTTTTT. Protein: CASSLEPGELFF.

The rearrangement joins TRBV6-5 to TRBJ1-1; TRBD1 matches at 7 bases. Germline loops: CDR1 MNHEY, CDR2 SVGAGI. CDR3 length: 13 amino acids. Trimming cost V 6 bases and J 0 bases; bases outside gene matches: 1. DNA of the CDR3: TGTGCCAGCAGGACAGGGATGAACACTGAAGCTTTCTTT. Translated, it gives CASRTGMNTEAFF.

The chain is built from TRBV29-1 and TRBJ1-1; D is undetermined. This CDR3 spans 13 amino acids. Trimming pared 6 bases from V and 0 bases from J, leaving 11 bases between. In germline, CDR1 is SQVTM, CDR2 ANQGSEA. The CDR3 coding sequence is TGCAGCGTCTCAGACCGGTTGAACACTGAAGCTTTCTTT. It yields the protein CSVSDRLNTEAFF.

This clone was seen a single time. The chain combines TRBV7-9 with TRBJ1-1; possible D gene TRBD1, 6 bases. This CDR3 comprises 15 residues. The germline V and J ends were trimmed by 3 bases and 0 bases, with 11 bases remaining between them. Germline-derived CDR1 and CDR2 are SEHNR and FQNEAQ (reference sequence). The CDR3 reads CASSFGDIMNTEAFF. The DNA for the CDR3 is TGTGCCAGCAGCTTCGGGGACATCATGAACACTGAAGCTTTCTTT.

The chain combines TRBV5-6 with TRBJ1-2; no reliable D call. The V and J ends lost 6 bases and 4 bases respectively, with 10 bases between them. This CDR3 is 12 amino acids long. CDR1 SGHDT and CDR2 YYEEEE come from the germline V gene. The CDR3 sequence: CASNSEFYGYTF. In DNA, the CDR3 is TGTGCCAGCAACTCAGAGTTCTATGGCTACACCTTC.

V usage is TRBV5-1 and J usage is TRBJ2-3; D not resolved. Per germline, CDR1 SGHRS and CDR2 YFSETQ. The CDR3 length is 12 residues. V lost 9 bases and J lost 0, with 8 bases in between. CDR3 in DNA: TGCGCCAATACGACTAGCACAGATACGCAGTATTTT. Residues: CANTTSTDTQYF. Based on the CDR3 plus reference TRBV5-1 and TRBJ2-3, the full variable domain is KAGVTQTPRYLIKTRGQQVTLSCSPISGHRSVSWYQQTPGQGLQFLFEYFSETQRNKGNFPGRFSGRQFSNSRSEMNVSTLELGDSALYLCANTTSTDTQYFGPGTRLTVL.

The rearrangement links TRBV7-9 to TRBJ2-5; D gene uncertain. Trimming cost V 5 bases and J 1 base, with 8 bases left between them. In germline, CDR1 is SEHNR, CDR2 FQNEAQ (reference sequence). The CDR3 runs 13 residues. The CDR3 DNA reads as TGTGCCAGCAGCCTGGCGTTCCAAGAGACCCAGTACTTC. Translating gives CASSLAFQETQYF.

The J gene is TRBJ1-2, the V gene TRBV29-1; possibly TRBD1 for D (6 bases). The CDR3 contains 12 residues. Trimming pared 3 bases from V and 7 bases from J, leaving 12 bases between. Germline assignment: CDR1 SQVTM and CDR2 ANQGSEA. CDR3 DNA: TGCAGCGTTGAGTGGCAGGGGAGTGGCTACACCTTC. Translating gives CSVEWQGSGYTF.

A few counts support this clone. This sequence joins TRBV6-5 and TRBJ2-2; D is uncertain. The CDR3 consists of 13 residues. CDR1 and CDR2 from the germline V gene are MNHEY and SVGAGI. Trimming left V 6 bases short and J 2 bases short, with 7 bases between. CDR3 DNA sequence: TGTGCCAGCAGGGCTAAAAACACCGGGGAGCTGTTTTTT. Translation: CASRAKNTGELFF.

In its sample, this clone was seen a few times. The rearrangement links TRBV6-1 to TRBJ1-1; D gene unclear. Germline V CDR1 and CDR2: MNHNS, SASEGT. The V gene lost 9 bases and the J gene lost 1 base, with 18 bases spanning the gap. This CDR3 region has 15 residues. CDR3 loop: CASQANHVSNTEAFF. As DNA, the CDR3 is TGTGCCAGTCAAGCCAACCACGTATCGAACACTGAAGCTTTCTTT.

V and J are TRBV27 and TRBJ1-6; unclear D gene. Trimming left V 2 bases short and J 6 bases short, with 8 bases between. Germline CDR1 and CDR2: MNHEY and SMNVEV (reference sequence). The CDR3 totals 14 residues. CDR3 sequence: CASSLRSSNSPLHF. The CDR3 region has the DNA TGTGCCAGCAGTTTACGATCGTCTAATTCACCCCTCCACTTT.

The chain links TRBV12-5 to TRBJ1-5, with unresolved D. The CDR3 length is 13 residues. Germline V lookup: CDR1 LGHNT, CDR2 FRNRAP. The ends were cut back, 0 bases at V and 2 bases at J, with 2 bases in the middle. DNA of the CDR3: TGTGCTAGTGGTTTGGTAGGCAATCAGCCCCAGCATTTT. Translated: CASGLVGNQPQHF.

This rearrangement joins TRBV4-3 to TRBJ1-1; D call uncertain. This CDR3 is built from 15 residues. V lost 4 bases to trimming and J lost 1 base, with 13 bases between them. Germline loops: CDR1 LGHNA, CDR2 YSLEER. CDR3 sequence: CASSRELDWNTEAFF. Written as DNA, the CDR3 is TGCGCCAGCAGCCGAGAGCTCGATTGGAACACTGAAGCTTTCTTT.

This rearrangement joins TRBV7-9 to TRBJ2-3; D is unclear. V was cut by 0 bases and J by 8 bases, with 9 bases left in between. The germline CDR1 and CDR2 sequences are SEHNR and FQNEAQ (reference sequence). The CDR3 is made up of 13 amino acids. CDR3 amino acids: CASSLATQTTQYF. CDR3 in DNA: TGTGCCAGCAGCTTAGCGACCCAAACTACGCAGTATTTT.